This T cell receptor beta chain is drawn from a study of T cells in tuberculosis. Study overall: A South African cohort included IGRA-negative adolescents, latently infected IGRA-positive adolescents and adults with active tuberculosis. Blood was taken before or within 7 days of anti-tuberculosis therapy.

V lost 4 bases to trimming and J lost 3 bases, with 10 bases between them. The CDR3 covers 13 residues. CDR1 is SGHDT and CDR2 is YYEEEE in the germline V gene. This clone was counted between two and nine times. Time point noted: new active TB diagnosis, blood taken before or within 7 days of starting treatment. Positive smear microscopy and/or M. tuberculosis culture confirmed active disease. Clones were sequenced by immunoSEQ multiplex PCR, and TCRdb holds only the in-frame ones, with some missing. The data contain 31,000 or so clones, around 86% of them seen just once; the ten biggest clones take up about 5.5%.

Specimen: PBMCs, collected at tuberculosis diagnosis. The clonotype was recovered from an adult with tuberculosis. The chain has TRBV5-6 and TRBJ1-1; D not resolved. This chain's CDR3 is CASSHDTHTEAFF. CDR3 bases: TGTGCCAGCAGCCACGACACGCACACTGAAGCTTTCTTT.